This T cell receptor (beta chain) was found in a study of blood T cell repertoires in COVID-19. About the research overall: Samples came from the United States, Italy and Spain, spanning acute and convalescent COVID-19. Nucleic acid was either cDNA or gDNA, and it came from T cells, B-cell-depleted T cells, or PBMCs.

Data came from immunoSEQ multiplex PCR; TCRdb stores just in-frame clones and leaves some out. The data hold a few hundred thousand clones, with approximately 82% observed a single time. The V end lost 5 bases, the J end lost 1 base, and 8 bases lay between the germline ends. CDR3 length equals 13 residues. CDR1 is MGHDK, CDR2 SYGVNS, per germline. Input material: peripheral blood. The rearrangement joins TRBV25-1 to TRBJ1-1; D may be TRBD1 (5 bases). This TCR was recovered from a man aged 25 to 40 who had recovered from COVID-19. As DNA, the CDR3 is TGTGCCAGCAGTAAGGACACGAACACTGAAGCTTTCTTT. Amino acids: CASSKDTNTEAFF. Full variable domain (rest looked up from reference TRBV25-1 and TRBJ1-1): EADIYQTPRYLVIGTGKKITLECSQTMGHDKMYWYQQDPGMELHLIHYSYGVNSTEKGDLSSESTVSRIRTEHFPLTLESARPSHTSQYLCASSKDTNTEAFFGQGTRLTVV.